This T cell receptor (beta chain) came from a study of T cell responses to AZD1222 COVID-19 vaccine (dated by TCRdb to about 2021). Study-wide context: A total of more than 230 trial participants underwent TCR sequencing, of whom about 210 had received two doses of AZD1222 and roughly 26 had received two doses of the MenACWY control vaccine. Trial participants were enrolled by age into subgroups of 18-55, 56-69 and 70-plus years, and about 150, 27 and 61 TCR-sequenced participants, respectively, were included in these subgroups.

The label giving this sample's time point can be read as: about 28 days (+/-7) after the second vaccine dose. AZD1222 recipients whose second dose came at about 4 weeks and those whose second dose came at about 12 weeks were combined into one group, since spike-specific TCR depth and breadth did not differ between the two schedules. The vaccinee samples were drawn from two UK trials, COV001 and COV002, one of which was a single-blind randomized controlled phase 2/3 trial testing AZD1222 (ChAdOx1 nCoV-19) in healthy adults. For TCRbeta chain sequencing, PBMC samples from trial participants were taken at day 0 and at day 28 after the second dose. The CDR3 regions of human TCRbeta chains were subjected to immunosequencing. Concerning the study's data processing: TCRs in the repertoires were compared against a reference library of SARS-CoV-2-specific TCRs that had been generated with the MIRA antigen-specificity platform. Breadth was defined as the fraction of unique TCRs that were SARS-CoV-2-associated, and depth was defined as the fraction of total T cells that were SARS-CoV-2-associated. Using the MIRA data, each spike-specific TCR was mapped to the spike region that the TCR reacts to and placed in a CD4 or CD8 class. Log10-transformed breadth and depth values were compared by one-way ANOVA with Sidak's multiple comparisons tests. As stored in TCRdb, this immuneACCESS dataset retains in-frame rearrangements with V and J assigned. A fraction of the clones does not appear; measured against another copy, unresolved V genes explain less than half of the discrepancy, and the remainder lacks a known reason. D and trimming were read from the DNA, whereas the V and J calls and clone size are those reported in that table. The sample data list fewer than 110,000 clones, and nearly 90% of these were observed just once. 4.5% to 6% of the sample comes from the top ten.

A note on this clone: There is no known antigen for this receptor. Per-base quality was not reported, and no clone a single base away is much larger than it.

The study at large found these results: Participants were mostly white British and included more females than males, and it was suggested by the authors that clonal diversity may have been underestimated. CD4 TCRs associated with the vaccine covered the entire spike protein, and the dominant responses were in regions 160-218 and 743-854. After two AZD1222 doses, both the breadth and the depth of spike-specific TCRs were significantly higher than at day 0 and than in MenACWY recipients. Reportedly, close to half of the unique spike-specific TCRs recognized epitopes lying outside the regions that are mutated in the B.1.351 and B.1.1.7 variants. In the small 56-69-year group, the increase in depth fell short of significance, most likely because of low power. No day 14 peak-response samples were available, so repertoires were characterized only after the peak T cell response. Conclusions about previously exposed vaccinees are limited, since just five or six AZD1222 recipients were seropositive for SARS-CoV-2 at baseline.

The CDR1 and CDR2 encoded by the germline V gene are SGHTA and FQGNSA. Trimming removed 3 bases from V and 3 bases from J, leaving 4 bases between the germline ends. The CDR3, from cysteine to phenylalanine, totals 12 residues. Of all the DNA, just the CDR3 is kept, 36 bases in frame from base 1. The sequencing used peripheral blood, collected 28 days after the second AZD1222 dose. This TCR was recovered from an adult who received the AZD1222 COVID-19 vaccine. In this chain, TRBV7-2 is recombined with TRBJ2-3; no D segment can be confidently identified. The CDR3 in this case is CASSLATDTQYF. The sequence in DNA is TGTGCCAGCAGCTTGGCGACAGATACGCAGTATTTT.